Listed here are 27 T cell receptor beta chains from one sample, sequenced in a study of blood T cell repertoires in COVID-19. Here immunoSEQ multiplex PCR was the method, and the copy in TCRdb shows in-frame clones only, minus some. Here the sample spans 110,000 or so clones, roughly 76% being singletons. Sequencing was performed on peripheral blood. Receptor source: a human donor in a cohort sampled during active COVID-19.

This chain joins TRBV7-2 and TRBJ2-7; TRBD2 matches 15 bases. Germline values: CDR1 SGHTA, CDR2 FQGNSA. The J segment lost 5 bases and the V segment lost 1 base, leaving 6 bases of the junction unmatched. The CDR3 loop spans 17 amino acids. The CDR3 spells CASSLGGTSGRKNEQYF. The CDR3 region has the DNA TGTGCCAGCAGCTTAGGGGGGACTAGCGGGAGGAAGAACGAGCAGTACTTC.

V usage is TRBV6-2 or TRBV6-3 and J usage is TRBJ2-3; 9 bases agree with TRBD2. Losses at the gene ends were 5 bases for V and 1 base for J; bases not matched to a gene: 1. The CDR3 sequence is 14 residues long. Germline V gene sequence: CDR1 MNHEY, CDR2 SVGEGT. In nucleotides, the CDR3 is TGTGCCAGCAGTGCGGGAGGGGGCACAGATACGCAGTATTTT. Amino acids: CASSAGGGTDTQYF.

The genes are TRBV3-1 (or the pseudogene TRBV3-2) and TRBJ2-7; 9 bases match TRBD2. CDR1 is LGHDT and CDR2 is YNNKEL in the germline V gene (reference sequence). The CDR3 is 18 amino acids. With V trimmed by 1 base and J by 0 bases, 10 bases remained unmatched. CDR3 sequence: CASSQVRGQRGVSYEQYF. In nucleotides, the CDR3 is TGTGCCAGCAGCCAAGTTCGGGGCCAGCGGGGGGTCTCCTACGAGCAGTACTTC.

The chain uses TRBV18 and TRBJ1-1; TRBD1 matches 9 bases. Germline V gives CDR1 KGHSH, CDR2 LQKENI. The CDR3 is 15 residues long. V gave up 3 bases and J gave up 1 base; unmatched junction bases: 3. CDR3 amino acids: CASSPLGQGNTEAFF. CDR3 sequence (DNA): TGTGCCAGCTCACCTCTGGGACAGGGGAACACTGAAGCTTTCTTT. Drawing the rest from reference TRBV18 and TRBJ1-1, the complete variable domain is NAGVMQNPRHLVRRRGQEARLRCSPMKGHSHVYWYRQLPEEGLKFMVYLQKENIIDESGMPKERFSAEFPKEGPSILRIQQVVRGDSAAYFCASSPLGQGNTEAFFGQGTRLTVV.

CDR3 sequence: CASSFGGVTYEQYF. CDR3 nucleotides: TGTGCCAGCAGCTTTGGCGGGGTGACCTACGAGCAGTACTTC. The gene calls are TRBV7-9 and TRBJ2-7; D possibly corresponds to TRBD2 (6 bases). V was pared by 3 bases and J by 2 bases, with 11 bases between. Germline lookup yields CDR1 SEHNR and CDR2 FQNEAQ (reference sequence). The CDR3 spans 14 residues.

This clone was observed a handful of times. V and J are TRBV6-5 and TRBJ1-4, with 7 bases matching TRBD1. Trimming took 2 bases from V and 7 from J; bases not matched to a gene: 4. CDR1 MNHEY and CDR2 SVGAGI come from the germline V gene. The CDR3 has 14 residues. The DNA for the CDR3 is TGTGCCAGCAGTTACAGACAGGGAGTTGAAAAACTGTTTTTT. This translates into CASSYRQGVEKLFF.

V is TRBV6-5 and J is TRBJ2-7; 8 bases fit TRBD1. J was trimmed by 2 bases and V by 6 bases; bases with no gene match: 6. The CDR3 covers 14 residues. Germline V gene lookup returns CDR1 MNHEY and CDR2 SVGAGI. This chain's CDR3 is CASRYRGFAYEQYF. CDR3 nucleotides: TGTGCCAGCAGGTACAGGGGGTTCGCCTACGAGCAGTACTTC.

The chain is built from TRBV25-1 and TRBJ2-3; no firm D call. Germline CDR1 is MGHDK and CDR2 is SYGVNS. V was clipped by 8 bases and J by 5 bases, with 8 bases between them. This CDR3 comprises 11 residues. The DNA for the CDR3 is TGTGCCAGCGAGCGAGTAGATACGCAGTATTTT. This encodes CASERVDTQYF. Complete variable domain (other parts from reference TRBV25-1 and TRBJ2-3): EADIYQTPRYLVIGTGKKITLECSQTMGHDKMYWYQQDPGMELHLIHYSYGVNSTEKGDLSSESTVSRIRTEHFPLTLESARPSHTSQYLCASERVDTQYFGPGTRLTVL.

V gene TRBV2 combines with J gene TRBJ2-3, with TRBD2 identical over 8 bases. The CDR3 is made up of 14 amino acids. The V gene end was trimmed by 8 bases and the J gene end by 3 bases; junction bases not matched to a gene: 7. Germline CDR1 reads SNHLY; CDR2 reads FYNNEI. CDR3: CASGVGGGTDTQYF. CDR3 nucleotides: TGTGCCAGCGGGGTGGGCGGGGGGACAGATACGCAGTATTTT.

The table lists this clone with a count of one. The V gene is TRBV7-3, the J gene TRBJ2-2; D is uncertain. V was trimmed by 4 bases and J by 5 bases, leaving 5 bases between them. The V gene's germline CDR1 is SGHTA and CDR2 FQGTGA. The CDR3 sequence is 12 residues long. The chain's CDR3 is CASSSVTGELFF. The CDR3 DNA follows: TGTGCCAGCAGCTCGGTAACCGGGGAGCTGTTTTTT.

The V gene is TRBV5-4, the J gene TRBJ1-4; perhaps TRBD1 as D (5 bases). V lost 5 bases to trimming and J lost 0 bases, with 11 bases between them. Looked up from germline, CDR1 is SGHNT and CDR2 is YYREEE (reference sequence). The CDR3 spans 15 residues. Here the CDR3 reads CASSQGGSTNEKLFF. CDR3 DNA: TGTGCCAGCAGTCAGGGTGGTTCAACTAATGAAAAACTGTTTTTT.

This clone was counted a single time. The CDR3 loop reads CASSHGQGYEQYF. The DNA of the CDR3 is TGTGCCAGCAGTCATGGACAGGGCTACGAGCAGTACTTC. The gene calls are TRBV12-3 or TRBV12-4 and TRBJ2-7, with TRBD1 matching 8 bases. The CDR3 consists of 13 residues. The junction had 3 bases not matched to a gene; V was cut back by 5 bases and J by 3 bases.

The chain carries TRBV7-3 and TRBJ1-1; D remains unclear. Per the germline V gene, CDR1 is SGHTA and CDR2 is FQGTGA. There are 13 residues in the CDR3. V lost 6 bases and J 1 base, leaving 9 bases between the germline ends. The CDR3 loop is CASRKAGNTEAFF. The CDR3, as DNA: TGTGCCAGCAGAAAGGCGGGGAACACTGAAGCTTTCTTT.

The J gene is TRBJ2-3, the V gene TRBV28; 11 positions agree with TRBD2. This CDR3 has 15 amino acids. Germline V gene data show CDR1 as MDHEN and CDR2 as SYDVKM. The V segment lost 4 bases and the J segment 6 bases; nucleotides outside the gene matches: 6. The CDR3, as DNA: TGTGCCAGCAGTTCGCTAGCGGGGGGCGTGGATACGCAGTATTTT. As protein: CASSSLAGGVDTQYF. Based on the CDR3 plus reference TRBV28 and TRBJ2-3, the full variable domain is DVKVTQSSRYLVKRTGEKVFLECVQDMDHENMFWYRQDPGLGLRLIYFSYDVKMKEKGDIPEGYSVSREKKERFSLILESASTNQTSMYLCASSSLAGGVDTQYFGPGTRLTVL.

The table lists this clone with a few counts. The chain is built from TRBV24-1 and TRBJ2-7; 8 bases fit TRBD2. V shed 4 bases and J 9 bases; nucleotides not matched to a gene: 13. CDR3 size: 15 residues. Germline CDR1 KGHDR, CDR2 SFDVKD. The CDR3 sequence: CATSDAAGREEGQYF. CDR3 sequence (DNA): TGTGCCACCAGTGACGCTGCGGGGCGGGAGGAAGGGCAGTACTTC.

V is TRBV4-3 and J is TRBJ2-7, with D perhaps matching TRBD2 (6 bases). This CDR3 comprises 15 residues. Germline assignment: CDR1 LGHNA and CDR2 YSLEER. V shed 0 bases and J shed 5 bases, with 14 bases lying between them. CDR3 residues: CASSQDRGLFDEQYF. CDR3 DNA: TGCGCCAGCAGCCAAGATAGGGGACTTTTCGACGAGCAGTACTTC.

The rearrangement links TRBV7-2 to TRBJ2-2; TRBD2 matches 9 bases. This CDR3 contains 16 residues. CDR1 is SGHTA, CDR2 FQGNSA, per germline. V trimming: 6 bases; J trimming: 2 bases; junction bases outside the gene matches: 7. The CDR3 loop is CASRPRTSVNTGELFF. The CDR3 DNA sequence: TGTGCCAGCAGGCCCCGGACTAGCGTTAACACCGGGGAGCTGTTTTTT.

The rearrangement uses TRBV4-3 and TRBJ2-1, with D tentatively TRBD2 (7 bases). Germline V CDR1 and CDR2: LGHNA, YSLEER. CDR3 length equals 15 residues. Trimming removed 0 bases from V and 7 bases from J, with 13 bases in between. This CDR3 reads CASSQDRGAANEQFF. CDR3 bases: TGCGCCAGCAGCCAAGATCGGGGGGCCGCAAATGAGCAGTTCTTC.

The chain has TRBV3-1 (or the pseudogene TRBV3-2) and TRBJ1-2, with 9 bases that match TRBD1. Germline-derived CDR1 and CDR2 are LGHDT and YNNKEL (reference sequence). V dropped 1 base and J dropped 7; count of bases not matched to a gene: 1. The CDR3 consists of 13 residues. The CDR3 nucleotides are TGTGCCAGCAGCCAAGGGACAGGGGTTGGCTACACCTTC. This translates into CASSQGTGVGYTF.

In this sample, this clone turned up many times. V gene TRBV27 combines with J gene TRBJ1-1; tentative D call: TRBD1 (5 bases). Per the germline V gene, CDR1 is MNHEY and CDR2 is SMNVEV (reference sequence). V gave up 8 bases and J gave up 0 bases, with 13 bases separating them. The CDR3 runs to 14 residues. The CDR3 nucleotides are TGTGCCAGCTACCACCGGGGGATGAACACTGAAGCTTTCTTT. It yields the protein CASYHRGMNTEAFF.

This chain uses TRBV28 with TRBJ1-2; 7 bases agree with TRBD1. V gave up 5 bases and J gave up 5 bases; unmatched junction bases: 5. This CDR3 spans 13 amino acids. Per the germline V gene, CDR1 is MDHEN and CDR2 is SYDVKM. CDR3 bases: TGTGCCAGCAGTACCGGGACAGCTTATGGCTACACCTTC. Protein product: CASSTGTAYGYTF.

The V and J genes are TRBV6-6 and TRBJ2-7, with 9 bases lining up with TRBD1. The CDR3 contains 13 residues. Looked up from germline, CDR1 is MNHNY and CDR2 is SVGAGI (reference sequence). V shed 6 bases, J shed 4 bases, and the junction held 4 bases outside the gene matches. This CDR3 is CASSATGGYEQYF. The CDR3 bases are TGTGCCAGCAGCGCGACAGGGGGGTACGAGCAGTACTTC.

This chain links TRBV25-1 with TRBJ2-3, with TRBD2 matching 7 bases. V lost 1 base, J lost 2 bases, and 6 bases stayed unmatched. There are 16 residues in the CDR3. Germline assignment: CDR1 MGHDK and CDR2 SYGVNS. The CDR3 spells CASSESPSGNTDTQYF. CDR3 bases: TGTGCCAGCAGTGAATCTCCTAGCGGCAACACAGATACGCAGTATTTT. Filled out from reference TRBV25-1 and TRBJ2-3, the complete variable domain reads EADIYQTPRYLVIGTGKKITLECSQTMGHDKMYWYQQDPGMELHLIHYSYGVNSTEKGDLSSESTVSRIRTEHFPLTLESARPSHTSQYLCASSESPSGNTDTQYFGPGTRLTVL.

This clone has only a few counts. Other DNA sequences in the same sample also yield this CDR3. The chain couples TRBV6-1 to TRBJ1-5; 7 positions agree with TRBD1. V lost 2 bases, J lost 2 bases, and 21 bases stayed unmatched. The CDR3 runs to 21 residues. Germline V gives CDR1 MNHNS, CDR2 SASEGT. As DNA, the CDR3 is TGTGCCAGCAGTGAATATAATGGGGGTCGGCAAGGGGGCCGGGGCAATCAGCCCCAGCATTTT. This gives the protein CASSEYNGGRQGGRGNQPQHF.

The chain carries TRBV7-2 and TRBJ2-1, with D perhaps matching TRBD2 (5 bases). V lost 4 bases and J 12 bases, leaving 13 bases between the germline ends. The length of the CDR3 is 12 residues. Germline V lookup: CDR1 SGHTA, CDR2 FQGNSA. The CDR3 coding sequence is TGTGCCAGCAGCTCCCCCCCGGGAAGGCAGTTCTTC. Protein sequence: CASSSPPGRQFF.

This clone occurred once. The rearrangement links TRBV28 to TRBJ2-1; 12 nucleotides match TRBD2. The CDR3 is made up of 16 amino acids. The V and J ends lost 5 bases and 2 bases, in that order; junction bases with no gene match: 4. Germline V lookup: CDR1 MDHEN, CDR2 SYDVKM. CDR3 nucleotide sequence: TGTGCCAGCAGTGAGACTAGCGGGGGAACCTACAATGAGCAGTTCTTC. The encoded protein is CASSETSGGTYNEQFF.

This clone has a single count. This sequence joins TRBV6-5 and TRBJ2-1, with 8 bases that match TRBD1. Germline V CDR1 and CDR2: MNHEY, SVGAGI. J lost 2 bases, V lost 8 bases, and 8 bases had no gene match. The CDR3 contains 15 residues. CDR3 residues: CASLATGVTYNEQFF. In DNA form, the CDR3 reads TGTGCCAGCTTAGCGACAGGGGTTACCTACAATGAGCAGTTCTTC.